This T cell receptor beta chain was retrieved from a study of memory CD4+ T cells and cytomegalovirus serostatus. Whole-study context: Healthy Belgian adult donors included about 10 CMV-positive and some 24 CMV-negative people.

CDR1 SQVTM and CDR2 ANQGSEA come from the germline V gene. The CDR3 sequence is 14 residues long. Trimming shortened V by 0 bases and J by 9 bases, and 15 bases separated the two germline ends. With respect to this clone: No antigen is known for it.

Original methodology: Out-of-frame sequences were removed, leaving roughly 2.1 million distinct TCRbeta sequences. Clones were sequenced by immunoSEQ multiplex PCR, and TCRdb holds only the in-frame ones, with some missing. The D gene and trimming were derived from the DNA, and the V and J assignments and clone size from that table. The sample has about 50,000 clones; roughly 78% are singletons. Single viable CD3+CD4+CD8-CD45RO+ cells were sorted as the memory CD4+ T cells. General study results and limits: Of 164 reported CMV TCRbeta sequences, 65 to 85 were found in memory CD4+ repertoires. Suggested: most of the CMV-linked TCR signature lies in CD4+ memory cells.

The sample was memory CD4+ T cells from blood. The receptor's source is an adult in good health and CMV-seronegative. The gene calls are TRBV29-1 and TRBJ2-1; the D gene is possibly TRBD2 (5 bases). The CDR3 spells CSVEDRWRRGEQFF. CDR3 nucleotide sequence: TGCAGCGTTGAAGATCGGTGGAGGCGAGGTGAGCAGTTCTTC.